The clone carrying this T cell receptor beta chain turned up a few times. These data belong to a study of blood T cells in healthy people across ages. Germline V lookup: CDR1 KGHDR, CDR2 SFDVKD. V lost 3 bases, J lost 4 bases, and 9 bases lay in between. The CDR3 sequence is 14 residues long. The authors ran a second PCR of about 6 to 12 cycles using a sample-barcoded 5' primer and a J-beta primer mix. Each CDR3 protein is one row after TCRdb ran MiXCR on the 5' RACE reads. The sample has about 780,000 distinct CDR3 sequences, 35% to 50% seen once; the top ten hold around 18%. The clonotype originates from a man older than 75 in good health. The specimen sequenced was blood. This chain links TRBV24-1 with TRBJ1-5, with a tentative D call TRBD1 (5 bases). The CDR3 spells CATSDVQVNQPQHF. CDR3 bases: TGTGCCACCAGTGATGTACAGGTTAATCAGCCCCAGCATTTT.